The TCR beta chain under discussion was sequenced for a study of control samples from healthy donors and cancer patients. CDR3 length equals 15 residues. Per the germline V gene, CDR1 is SGHRS and CDR2 is YFSETQ. V lost 2 bases to trimming and J lost 7 bases; unmatched junction nucleotides: 6. Sequencing was performed with immunoSEQ multiplex PCR; in TCRdb, only in-frame clones are kept and a portion is missing. The table has about 250,000 clones, roughly 82% seen once; the top ten hold about an eighth. Sequenced sample: PBMCs. This receptor was taken from a woman between 55 and 75 years old with lung cancer. V and J are TRBV5-1 and TRBJ2-1; 10 nucleotides line up with TRBD2. In DNA form, the CDR3 reads TGCGCCAGCAGCTTAGGGCTAGCGGGAGTGAATGAGCAGTTCTTC. Amino acids: CASSLGLAGVNEQFF.